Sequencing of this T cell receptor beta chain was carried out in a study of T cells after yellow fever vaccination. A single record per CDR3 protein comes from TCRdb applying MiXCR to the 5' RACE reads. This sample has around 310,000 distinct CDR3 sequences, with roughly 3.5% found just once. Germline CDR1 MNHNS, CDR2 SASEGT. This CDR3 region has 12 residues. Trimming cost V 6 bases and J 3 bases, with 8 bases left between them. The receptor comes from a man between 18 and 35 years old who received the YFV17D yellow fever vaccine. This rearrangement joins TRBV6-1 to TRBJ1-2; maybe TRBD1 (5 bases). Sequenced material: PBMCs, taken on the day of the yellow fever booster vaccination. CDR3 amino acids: CASRQTDYGYTF. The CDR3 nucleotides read TGTGCCAGCAGACAGACAGACTATGGCTACACCTTC.